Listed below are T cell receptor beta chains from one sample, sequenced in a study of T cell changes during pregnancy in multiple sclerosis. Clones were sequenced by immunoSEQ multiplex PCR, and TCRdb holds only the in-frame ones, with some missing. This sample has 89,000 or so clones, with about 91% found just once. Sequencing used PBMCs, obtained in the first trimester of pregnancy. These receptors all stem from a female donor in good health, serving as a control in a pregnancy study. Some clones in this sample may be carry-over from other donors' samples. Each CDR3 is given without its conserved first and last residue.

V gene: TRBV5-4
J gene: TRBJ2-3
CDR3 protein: ASSPPRGVTDTQY

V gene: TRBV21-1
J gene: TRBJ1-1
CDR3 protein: ASSIEGPGNTEAF

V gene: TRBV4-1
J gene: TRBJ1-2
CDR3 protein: ASSQDGTVLYGYT

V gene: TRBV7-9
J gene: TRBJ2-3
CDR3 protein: ASSSFAGGDTQY

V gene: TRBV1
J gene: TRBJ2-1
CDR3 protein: TSSQGKRGTRLEQF

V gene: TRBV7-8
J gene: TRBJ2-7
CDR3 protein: ASSQFARQGALEQY

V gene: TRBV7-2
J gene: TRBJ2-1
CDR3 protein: ASSLAFSSGSTGNEQF

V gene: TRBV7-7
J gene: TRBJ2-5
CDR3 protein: ASSLETQTQY

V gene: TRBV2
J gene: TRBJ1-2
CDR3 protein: ASNPDRGNNYGYT

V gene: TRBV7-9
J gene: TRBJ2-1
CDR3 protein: ASSPSEAPSSYNEQF

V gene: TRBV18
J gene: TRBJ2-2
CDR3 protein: ASSDRLTGGAIGELF

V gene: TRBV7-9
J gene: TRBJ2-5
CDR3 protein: ASSLGGRETQY

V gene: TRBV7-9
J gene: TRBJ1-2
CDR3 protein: ASSQTGTYYT